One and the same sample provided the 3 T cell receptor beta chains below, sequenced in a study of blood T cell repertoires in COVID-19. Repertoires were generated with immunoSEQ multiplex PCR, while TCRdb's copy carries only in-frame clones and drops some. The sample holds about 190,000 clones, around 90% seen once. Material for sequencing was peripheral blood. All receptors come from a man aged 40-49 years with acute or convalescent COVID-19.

The CDR3 protein is CASSLIIRTGTFYEQYF. The CDR3 nucleotides are TGTGCCAGCAGCTTAATTATAAGGACAGGGACCTTCTACGAGCAGTACTTC. The J gene is TRBJ2-7, the V gene TRBV11-2; 8 bases are shared with TRBD1. The CDR3 is 17 residues long. The germline V gene has CDR1 SGHAT and CDR2 FQNNGV. J lost 3 bases, V lost 2 bases, and 12 bases had no gene match.

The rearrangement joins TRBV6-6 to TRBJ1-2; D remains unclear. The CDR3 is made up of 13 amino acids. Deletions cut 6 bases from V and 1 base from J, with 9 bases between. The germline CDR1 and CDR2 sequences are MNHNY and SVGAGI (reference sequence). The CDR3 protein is CASSKGVNYGYTF. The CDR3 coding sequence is TGTGCCAGCAGCAAGGGAGTTAACTATGGCTACACCTTC.

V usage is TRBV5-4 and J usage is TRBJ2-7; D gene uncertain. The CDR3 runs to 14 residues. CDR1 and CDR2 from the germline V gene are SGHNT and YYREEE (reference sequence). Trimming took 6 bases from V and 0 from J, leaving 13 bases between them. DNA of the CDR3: TGTGCCAGCACCTCTCCCGCGAGCTCCTACGAGCAGTACTTC. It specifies CASTSPASSYEQYF. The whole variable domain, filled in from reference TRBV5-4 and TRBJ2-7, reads ETGVTQSPTHLIKTRGQQVTLRCSSQSGHNTVSWYQQALGQGPQFIFQYYREEENGRGNFPPRFSGLQFPNYSSELNVNALELDDSALYLCASTSPASSYEQYFGPGTRLTVT.